This T cell receptor (beta chain) was recovered during a study of blood T cell repertoires in COVID-19. Study overall: From the United States, Italy and Spain came samples of acute and convalescent COVID-19.

Libraries were prepared by immunoSEQ multiplex PCR; TCRdb keeps only in-frame clonotypes and omits some of them. The sample records almost 350,000 clones, 88% being singletons. Participants reported their clinical history, and cohort assignment relied on those reports. Trimming took off 6 bases at V and 0 bases at J, with 16 bases between the two ends. The CDR3 consists of 15 residues. Germline assignment: CDR1 SGHRS and CDR2 YFSETQ. This TCR was recovered from a woman aged 30 to 39 who had been exposed to COVID-19. The sequenced sample consisted of PBMCs or T cells enriched from blood (not recorded which). The genes are TRBV5-1 and TRBJ2-7; perhaps TRBD1 as D (7 bases). The CDR3 is CASTVGRDSSYEQYF. CDR3 nucleotides: TGCGCCAGCACCGTGGGGCGGGACAGCTCCTACGAGCAGTACTTC.